This T cell receptor beta chain comes out of a study of blood T cells in healthy people across ages (dated by TCRdb to 2015 to 2017). As for the study more broadly: Template switching captured roughly one uniquely barcoded TCR beta cDNA molecule per two T cells in model experiments. Using deep sequencing normalized with unique cDNA molecular identifiers, the study measured how TCR beta repertoire diversity changes with age. Donors were grouped into four age groups: young (average 16 years), middle-aged (roughly 37), aged (62) and long-lived (around 80). Donors of different ages were randomly distributed across sequencing lanes to avoid experimental bias. Using the same blood draw, the study looked at two additional independent replicas of 1 million unique cDNA reads for two donors, one aged 18 to 30 and the other aged 80 or older.

Systemically healthy Caucasian individuals from Russia, approximately 39 in total and aged about 6 to 95 years, were included as donors. Each donor gave about 9.2 milliliters of peripheral blood, drawn into EDTA-treated Vacutainer tubes. Ficoll-Paque density-gradient centrifugation was used to isolate PBMCs, with at least 6.5 million obtained per sample. Trizol reagent was used to extract total RNA from PBMCs, with at least 5.5 micrograms per sample. The percentages of naive CD45RAhigh/CD27high T cells were determined by flow cytometry on a PBMC aliquot from every donor. Library creation used 5' RACE. The data were produced on an Illumina HiSeq 2500. A second roughly 6 to 12 cycle PCR used a sample-barcoded 5' primer and a J-beta primer mix. Each TCR beta cDNA molecule received a unique molecular identifier from a template-switch 5' adaptor carrying 12 random nucleotides. Each sample yielded at least 3 million CDR3-containing paired-end reads. The Mint cDNA synthesis kit, primed by a TRBC-specific oligonucleotide, was used to synthesize first-strand cDNA from all RNA. After uracil-DNA glycosylase treatment, a first 18-cycle PCR used universal primers M1SS and BC2_uni_R on all cDNA. In the source study's methods: For normalization, 1 million high-quality reads were randomly selected from each sample, with every read carrying a distinct molecular identifier. Instead of being binned into consensus sequences, reads that shared molecular identifiers were thrown out. MiTCR, set to a Q25 quality threshold and the strictest error-elimination algorithm, was used for CDR3 identification, clonotype clustering and error correction. A nonparametric unseen species model with Euler transformation was used to estimate lower-bound total TCR beta diversity. TCRdb reprocessing: public reads trimmed at Q25 with fastp, clones called with MiXCR, in-frame beta chains kept. Every CDR3 protein is listed once, alongside the most common genes and DNA of its rows. TCRdb assigned the V and J calls; the authors' analysis was not used. The sample table holds about 730,000 distinct CDR3 sequences, of which roughly 45% were seen once. 20% to 25% of the sample goes to the ten largest clones.

Regarding this clonotype: There is no known antigen for this receptor. The germline gene is not matched at one end of the junction; a read error may be the cause.

General findings and caveats noted by the study authors: As age increased, observed TCR beta diversity per million T cells dropped in a roughly linear way, and a significant reduction was already evident by age around 41. Since profiling was done on bulk unsorted PBMCs, naive and antigen-experienced compartments could not be conclusively compared. Because donor CMV infection status was unknown, age-related changes in expanded clonotypes were potentially confounded. Estimates of total diversity based on one million sequenced T cells were regarded as lower bounds and as underestimates. The percentage of naive T cells measured by flow cytometry correlated strongly with observed TCR beta diversity. Compared with the aged group, the long-lived group had more naive CD4+ T cells, fewer expanded clones and increased TCR diversity, a pattern suggesting age selection.

The germline V gene (reference sequence) gives CDR1 as SEHNR and CDR2 as FQNEAQ. The CDR3 spans 16 residues, from the cysteine through the phenylalanine. The entry retains the CDR3 DNA only, 48 bases that are in frame from base 1. Material for sequencing was blood. Here the chain combines TRBV7-9 and TRBJ2-7, with 9 central nucleotides matching TRBD1. The sequence derives from a woman aged 55-69 years in good health. The CDR3 in this case is CASSSRGQGIAYVQYF. DNA sequence: TGTGCCAGCAGCTCACGAGGACAGGGGATCGCCTACGTGCAGTACTTC.